Below, 29 T cell receptor beta chains from the same sample are listed, as sequenced in a study of identical twins (dated by TCRdb to the mid-2010s). The library was generated by 5' RACE. The sequencer was an Illumina HiSeq 2000. The raw public data were reprocessed by TCRdb itself: fastp quality trimming at Q25, MiXCR clonotype calling, in-frame beta chains only. Entries that share a CDR3 protein sequence are merged under the most common genes and DNA. The sample table records 1.5 million or so distinct CDR3 sequences; about 30% of these occur just once. The ten most abundant clones make up under 0.35% of the sample. Sequencing was carried out using cord blood. The receptor set was obtained from a newborn girl in good health.

Turning to this clonotype: A much larger clone lies a single base off, so this may be a read error. The chain carries TRBV5-1 and TRBJ2-3, with 10 bases lining up with TRBD2. From germline, CDR1 is SGHRS and CDR2 YFSETQ. CDR3 length equals 15 residues. The CDR3 is CASSGGLASTDAQYF. The CDR3 nucleotides read TGCGCCAGCAGCGGGGGACTAGCGAGCACAGATGCGCAGTATTTT.

As regards this clonotype: This may stem from a read error, because a much larger clone lies one nucleotide away. The rearrangement uses TRBV29-1 and TRBJ2-1; 8 bases agree with TRBD2. The DNA end is a closer match to TRBJ2-7, so the J assignment may be wrong. The CDR3 covers 16 residues. CDR1 and CDR2 (germline): SQVTM, ANQGSEA. In DNA, the CDR3 is TGCAGCGTTGATAAAGGCGGGAGGAGCTCCTACAATGAGCAGTACTTC. It translates to CSVDKGGRSSYNEQYF.

This clonotype was seen ten or more times. The chain joins TRBV12-3 or TRBV12-4 to TRBJ2-5; D remains ambiguous. Trimming stripped 3 bases from V and 12 bases from J, with 14 bases between. This CDR3 is 12 amino acids long. The CDR3 region has the DNA TGTGCCAGCAGTTTTTCAAAGGGCAGCAAGTACTTC. This encodes CASSFSKGSKYF.

Notes on this clonotype: This may stem from a read error, because a much larger clone lies one nucleotide away. The rearrangement joins TRBV29-1 to TRBJ2-4; 11 nucleotides align to TRBD2. The better agreement between TRBJ2-7 and the DNA end casts doubt on the J call. The CDR3 has 17 residues. The germline V gene has CDR1 SQVTM and CDR2 ANQGSEA. Here the CDR3 DNA reads TGCAGCCCCAAGGTGGGACTAGCGGCAGCCACCCCCTACGAGCAGTACTTC. This sequence encodes CSPKVGLAAATPYEQYF.

V is TRBV7-9 and J is TRBJ1-1, with D perhaps matching TRBD1 (5 bases). The CDR3 runs to 16 residues. The germline CDR1 and CDR2 sequences are SEHNR and FQNEAQ (reference sequence). Trimming pared 5 bases from V and 1 base from J, leaving 17 bases between. The CDR3 is CASSPIPGWRNTEAFF. The CDR3 DNA reads as TGTGCCAGCAGCCCCATTCCAGGGTGGAGGAACACTGAAGCTTTCTTT.

The genes are TRBV11-3 and TRBJ2-7, with D possibly being TRBD1 (6 bases). V gave up 3 bases and J gave up 1 base, with 13 bases separating them. The CDR3 loop spans 15 amino acids. Germline V lookup: CDR1 SGHNT, CDR2 YENEEA. CDR3 sequence reads: CASSLRSGASYEQYF. The CDR3 DNA reads as TGTGCCAGCAGCTTGAGGTCAGGGGCGTCCTACGAGCAGTACTTC.

The chain uses TRBV20-1 and TRBJ2-1; D not resolved. The CDR3 is made up of 14 amino acids. Trimming pared 2 bases from V and 6 bases from J, leaving 14 bases between. Germline assignment: CDR1 DFQATT and CDR2 SNEGSKA (reference sequence). The CDR3 loop is CSARKPVTSNEQFF. The DNA for the CDR3 is TGCAGTGCTAGAAAACCGGTCACCAGCAATGAGCAGTTCTTC.

The rearrangement uses TRBV12-3 or TRBV12-4 and TRBJ2-7; 8 nucleotides agree with TRBD2. The CDR3 is 16 amino acids. The ends lost 1 base at V and 7 bases at J; junction bases unmatched: 12. CDR3 in DNA: TGTGCCAGCAGTTTAGTAGCGGGAATCGGGGGGGGTGAGCAGTACTTC. Its protein product is CASSLVAGIGGGEQYF.

With respect to this clonotype: This likely traces to a read error, being one base from a far larger clone. V is TRBV4-2 and J is TRBJ2-3; perhaps D is TRBD1 or TRBD2 (5 bases each). The germline V gene encodes CDR1 LGHNA and CDR2 YNFKEQ. The CDR3 has 13 amino acids. The chain's CDR3 is CASSQDRGDTQDF. Written as DNA, the CDR3 is TGTGCCAGCAGCCAAGATAGGGGAGATACGCAGGATTTT.

In its sample, this clonotype was seen a few times. V usage is TRBV14 and J usage is TRBJ2-7; tentative D call: TRBD2 (5 bases). Trimming cost V 4 bases and J 6 bases, with 13 bases left between them. Per the germline V gene, CDR1 is SGHDN and CDR2 is FVKESK. The CDR3 has 13 residues. This chain's CDR3 is CASSLDLSAEQYF. The CDR3 DNA follows: TGTGCCAGCAGCCTGGACTTGTCTGCCGAGCAGTACTTC.

This clonotype was found once. V usage is TRBV5-1 and J usage is TRBJ1-4; D is undetermined. Germline CDR1 reads SGHRS; CDR2 reads YFSETQ. This CDR3 is 13 amino acids long. The V end was cut by 1 base, the J end by 7 bases, with 8 bases between. CDR3 sequence (DNA): TGCGCCAGCAGCTTGCTTGTAGGTGAAAAACTGTTTTTT. Protein product: CASSLLVGEKLFF.

J is TRBJ2-1 and V is TRBV6-2 or TRBV6-3; D is ambiguous. This CDR3 comprises 20 residues. V lost 5 bases to trimming and J lost 4 bases, with 30 bases between them. The germline CDR1 and CDR2 sequences are MNHEY and SVGEGT. The CDR3, as DNA: TGTGCCAGCAGTCACCTATCGATCGCGGAGCCTTTATTTATTTACAATGAGCAGTTCTTC. As protein: CASSHLSIAEPLFIYNEQFF.

The rearrangement links TRBV12-3 or TRBV12-4 to TRBJ1-1; 8 bases are a match to TRBD1. V lost 5 bases and J lost 10; bases outside the gene matches: 6. The CDR3 contains 12 residues. In DNA, the CDR3 is TGTGCCAGCAGTCCAGGACAGGGTGCAGCTTTCTTT. Translation: CASSPGQGAAFF.

On this clonotype itself: A much larger clone differs by one base, so this may be a read error. The chain carries TRBV20-1 and TRBJ2-1, with a weak D call TRBD2 (6 bases). Judging by the DNA end, TRBJ2-7 fits better; the J call may be wrong. CDR1 DFQATT and CDR2 SNEGSKA come from the germline V gene (reference sequence). The CDR3 runs to 14 residues. Here the CDR3 reads CSARLASSYNEQYF. The DNA for the CDR3 is TGCAGTGCTAGACTAGCGAGCTCCTACAATGAGCAGTACTTC.

This rearrangement joins TRBV24-1 to TRBJ1-4, with 9 bases fitting TRBD1. Germline V gives CDR1 KGHDR, CDR2 SFDVKD. The V gene end was trimmed by 1 base and the J gene end by 7 bases; junction bases not matched to a gene: 9. The CDR3 is 17 residues long. CDR3 protein: CATSDLRPGTGCEKLFF. Here the CDR3 DNA reads TGTGCCACCAGTGATTTACGCCCCGGGACAGGGTGTGAAAAACTGTTTTTT.

J is TRBJ2-7 and V is TRBV5-1, with unresolved D. Germline CDR1 reads SGHRS; CDR2 reads YFSETQ. V was pared by 5 bases and J by 1 base, with 13 bases between. There are 14 residues in the CDR3. The CDR3 nucleotides are TGCGCCAGCAGGAACGGAGCCCTTTCCTACGAGCAGTACTTC. This translates into CASRNGALSYEQYF.

This clonotype showed up many times. The chain links TRBV29-1 to TRBJ1-2; weak D call: TRBD1 (5 bases). The V end lost 0 bases, the J end lost 4 bases, and 9 bases lay between the germline ends. The CDR3 runs to 13 residues. CDR1 SQVTM and CDR2 ANQGSEA come from the germline V gene. CDR3 amino acids: CSVEDRERYGYTF. The CDR3 DNA reads as TGCAGCGTTGAAGACAGGGAACGCTATGGCTACACCTTC.

The chain is built from TRBV7-8 and TRBJ2-1; D not certain. The CDR3 loop spans 17 amino acids. V gave up 5 bases and J gave up 2 bases, with 19 bases separating them. Germline CDR1 is SGHVS and CDR2 is FQNEAQ. The CDR3 here is CASSPLARGPTYNEQFF. CDR3 nucleotide sequence: TGTGCCAGCAGCCCCCTCGCCCGAGGACCTACCTACAATGAGCAGTTCTTC.

A word on this clonotype: A junction end diverges from the germline sequence, so it may reflect a read error. The chain couples TRBV28 to TRBJ2-1; 10 nucleotides agree with TRBD2. Looked up from germline, CDR1 is MDHEN and CDR2 is SYDVKM. CDR3 length: 15 residues. The CDR3 DNA reads TGTGCCACCAGTGACCCAGGACTAGCGGTAAATGAGCAGTTCTTC. Translating gives CATSDPGLAVNEQFF.

This chain connects TRBV15 to TRBJ1-6, with D unclear. The CDR3 is 15 residues long. V was trimmed by 0 bases and J by 5 bases, leaving 8 bases between them. The germline V gene encodes CDR1 LNHNV and CDR2 YYDKDF (reference sequence). CDR3 sequence reads: CATSRDRKNNSPLHF. The CDR3 nucleotides are TGTGCCACCAGCAGAGATCGGAAAAATAATTCACCCCTCCACTTT. The variable domain in full, completed from reference TRBV15 and TRBJ1-6, reads DAMVIQNPRYQVTQFGKPVTLSCSQTLNHNVMYWYQQKSSQAPKLLFHYYDKDFNNEADTPDNFQSRRPNTSFCFLDIRSPGLGDTAMYLCATSRDRKNNSPLHFGNGTRLTVT.

This clonotype has more than one count but fewer than ten. CDR3 region: CSALHPRVYEQYF. CDR3 DNA: TGCAGTGCCTTACACCCACGAGTCTACGAGCAGTACTTC. This rearrangement joins TRBV20-1 to TRBJ2-7; D is ambiguous. This CDR3 is 13 amino acids long. From germline, CDR1 is DFQATT and CDR2 SNEGSKA (reference sequence). The V and J ends lost 6 bases and 3 bases respectively, with 15 bases between them.

This clonotype showed up just a few times. The chain combines TRBV6-5 with TRBJ2-3; 10 bases line up with TRBD2. The germline gives CDR1 MNHEY, CDR2 SVGAGI. This CDR3 is built from 15 residues. Trimming took 7 bases from V and 0 from J; bases not matched to a gene: 4. The CDR3 reads CASTLLAGSTDTQYF. The DNA for the CDR3 is TGTGCCAGCACCCTACTAGCGGGAAGCACAGATACGCAGTATTTT.

This sequence joins TRBV18 and TRBJ2-1; 9 bases match TRBD2. The CDR3 covers 16 residues. Germline CDR1 is KGHSH and CDR2 is LQKENI. J gave up 5 bases and V 3 bases, and 8 bases lay outside the gene matches. This CDR3 reads CASSPSLAGGNNEQFF. Here the CDR3 DNA reads TGTGCCAGCTCACCTTCCCTCGCGGGGGGGAACAATGAGCAGTTCTTC.

The chain joins TRBV27 to TRBJ2-4; no clear D. Germline V gene data show CDR1 as MNHEY and CDR2 as SMNVEV (reference sequence). Trimming removed 2 bases from V and 2 bases from J, with 4 bases in between. The CDR3 covers 13 residues. The CDR3 spells CASSLPTKNIQYF. The CDR3 nucleotides read TGTGCCAGCAGTTTACCAACCAAAAACATTCAGTACTTC.

The rearrangement joins TRBV20-1 to TRBJ2-4, with a weak D call TRBD2 (5 bases). V gave up 1 base and J gave up 6 bases, with 13 bases separating them. The CDR3 runs to 14 residues. The germline gives CDR1 DFQATT, CDR2 SNEGSKA (reference sequence). The DNA of the CDR3 is TGCAGTGCTAGAGGGACCCCCGAGGGAAACATTCAGTACTTC. Amino acids: CSARGTPEGNIQYF.

This clonotype was seen a few times. The chain recombines TRBV24-1 with TRBJ2-3; tentative D call: TRBD1 (6 bases). Deletions cut 6 bases from V and 2 bases from J, with 14 bases between. Germline V gene sequence: CDR1 KGHDR, CDR2 SFDVKD. The CDR3 covers 15 residues. CDR3: CATSFTGNLTDTQYF. CDR3 coding DNA: TGTGCCACCAGTTTCACAGGGAACCTCACAGATACGCAGTATTTT.

The sample holds a few counts of this clonotype. The rearrangement uses TRBV7-9 and TRBJ2-3; the D gene could be TRBD1 or TRBD2 (5 bases each). V shed 5 bases and J shed 0 bases, with 18 bases lying between them. Germline V gene lookup returns CDR1 SEHNR and CDR2 FQNEAQ (reference sequence). The CDR3 has 17 residues. The CDR3 protein is CASSPRVRGFSTDTQYF. Here the CDR3 DNA reads TGTGCCAGCAGCCCGCGAGTGAGGGGTTTTAGCACAGATACGCAGTATTTT.

This clonotype was recorded a few times. V usage is TRBV5-1 and J usage is TRBJ2-3, with D possibly being TRBD2 (6 bases). Trimming left V 5 bases short and J 2 bases short, with 18 bases between. This CDR3 has 16 residues. Germline V gives CDR1 SGHRS, CDR2 YFSETQ. CDR3 amino acids: CASSKGSAGFTDTQYF. CDR3 DNA: TGCGCCAGCAGTAAGGGATCAGCGGGTTTCACAGATACGCAGTATTTT.

About this clonotype: A clone one base away is much larger, so this may be a read error. The chain employs TRBV29-1 and TRBJ2-3; 10 bases are a match to TRBD2. The CDR3 is 15 amino acids. Germline values: CDR1 SQVTM, CDR2 ANQGSEA. CDR3 loop: CSGKRGGFSTDTRYF. The CDR3 DNA reads TGCAGCGGGAAGCGGGGGGGCTTCAGCACAGATACGCGGTATTTT.